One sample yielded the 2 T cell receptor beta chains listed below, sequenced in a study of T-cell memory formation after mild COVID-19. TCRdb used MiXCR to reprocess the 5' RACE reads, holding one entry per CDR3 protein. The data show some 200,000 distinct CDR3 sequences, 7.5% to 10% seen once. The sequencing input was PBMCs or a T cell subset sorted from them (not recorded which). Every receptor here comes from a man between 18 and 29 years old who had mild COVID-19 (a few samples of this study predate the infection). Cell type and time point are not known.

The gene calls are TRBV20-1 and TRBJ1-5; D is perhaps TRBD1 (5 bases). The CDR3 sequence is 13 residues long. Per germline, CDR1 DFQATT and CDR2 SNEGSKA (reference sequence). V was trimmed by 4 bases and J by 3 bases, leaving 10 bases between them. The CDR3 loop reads CSAIDGTNQPQHF. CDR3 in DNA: TGCAGTGCTATTGACGGGACCAATCAGCCCCAGCATTTT.

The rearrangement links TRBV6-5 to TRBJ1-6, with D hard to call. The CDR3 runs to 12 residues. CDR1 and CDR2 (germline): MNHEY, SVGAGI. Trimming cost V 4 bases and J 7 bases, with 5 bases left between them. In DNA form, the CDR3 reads TGTGCCAGCAGTTTGCGGAATTCACCCCTCCACTTT. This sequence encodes CASSLRNSPLHF.